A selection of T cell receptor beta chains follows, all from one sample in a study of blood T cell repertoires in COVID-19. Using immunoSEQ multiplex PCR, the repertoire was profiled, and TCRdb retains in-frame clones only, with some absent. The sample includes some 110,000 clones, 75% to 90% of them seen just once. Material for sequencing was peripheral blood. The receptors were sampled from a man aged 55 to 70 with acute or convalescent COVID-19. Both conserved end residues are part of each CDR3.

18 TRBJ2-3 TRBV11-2 CASSRSPVVAGVQDTQYF
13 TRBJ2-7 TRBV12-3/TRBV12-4 CASRAGGPYEQYF
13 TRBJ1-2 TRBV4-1 CASSQPGTSGYTF
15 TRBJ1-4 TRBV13 CASSLGGPPGEKLFF
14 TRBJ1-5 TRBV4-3 CASSQTAGNQPQHF
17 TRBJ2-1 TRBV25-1 CASSELSGRAVWDEQFF
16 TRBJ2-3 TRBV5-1 CASSLGLAASTDTQYF
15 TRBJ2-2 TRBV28 CASSPGQGAFGELFF
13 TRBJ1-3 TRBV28 CASITSSGNTIYF
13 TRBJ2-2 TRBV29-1 CSVEQGETGELFF
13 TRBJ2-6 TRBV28 CASSDTGANVLTF
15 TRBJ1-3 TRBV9 CASSVARGSGNTIYF
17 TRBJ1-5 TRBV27 CASSLRGRGRSNQPQHF
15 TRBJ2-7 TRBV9 CASSVVPGGPGEQYF
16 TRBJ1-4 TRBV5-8 CASSPAYREANEKLFF
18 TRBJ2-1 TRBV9 CASSVVSSGGSSYNEQFF
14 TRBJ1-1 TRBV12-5 CASGLGGRNTEAFF
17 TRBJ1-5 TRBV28 CASSKGVGSRSNQPQHF
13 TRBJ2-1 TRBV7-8 CASSASGRLEQFF
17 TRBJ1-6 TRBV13 CASSNFRGQGGGPPLHF
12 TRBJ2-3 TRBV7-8 CASSFATDTQYF
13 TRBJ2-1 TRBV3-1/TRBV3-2 CASSRGLAGEQFF
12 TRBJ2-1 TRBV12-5 CASGLVRNEQFF
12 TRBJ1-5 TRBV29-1 CSVSQGNQPQHF
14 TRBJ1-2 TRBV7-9 CASSHRTAARGYTF
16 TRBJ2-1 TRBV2 CASRPSSGNAYNEQFF
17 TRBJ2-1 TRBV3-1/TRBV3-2 CASSQMAASGSIGEQFF